The rows below give T cell receptor beta chains drawn from one sample of a study of neurological immune-mediated disorders. MiXCR, applied by TCRdb to the 5' RACE reads, yields one record per CDR3 protein. The sample shows tens of thousands of distinct CDR3 sequences, around 10% of them seen only once. Sequenced input: PBMCs. The receptors stem from a male donor with HTLV-1-associated myelopathy (HAM/TSP). Each CDR3 is given with its conserved first and last residue. D genes are given only for firm matches. The size entry is marked missing in some rows and otherwise reads once, few, many or a size class.

d_call: .
j_call: TRBJ2-5
v_call: TRBV5-6
clone_size: many
cdr3_aa: CASSRYRLQETQYF
cdr3_nt: TGTGCCAGCAGCCGATACAGATTACAAGAGACCCAGTACTTC

d_call: .
j_call: TRBJ2-5
v_call: TRBV5-1
clone_size: many
cdr3_aa: CASSLGGEETQYF
cdr3_nt: TGCGCCAGCAGCTTGGGGGGGGAAGAGACCCAGTACTTC

d_call: .
j_call: TRBJ1-4
v_call: TRBV9
clone_size: many
cdr3_aa: CASSFRGGVDEKLFF
cdr3_nt: TGTGCCAGCAGCTTCCGGGGGGGCGTTGATGAAAAACTGTTTTTT

d_call: .
j_call: TRBJ2-4
v_call: TRBV5-1
clone_size: many
cdr3_aa: CASRQGGPKNIQYF
cdr3_nt: TGCGCCAGCAGACAGGGTGGGCCCAAAAACATTCAGTACTTC

d_call: TRBD2
j_call: TRBJ2-3
v_call: TRBV9
clone_size: many
cdr3_aa: CASSFRLAGDTQYF
cdr3_nt: TGTGCCAGCAGCTTCCGACTAGCGGGGGATACGCAGTATTTT

d_call: TRBD1
j_call: TRBJ2-2
v_call: TRBV12-3/TRBV12-4
clone_size: many
cdr3_aa: CASSPRTGATGELFF
cdr3_nt: TGTGCCAGCAGTCCTAGGACAGGGGCGACCGGGGAGCTGTTTTTT

d_call: TRBD1
j_call: TRBJ1-2
v_call: TRBV5-4
clone_size: many
cdr3_aa: CASSALDRGDYGYTF
cdr3_nt: TGTGCCAGCAGCGCACTTGACAGGGGTGACTATGGCTACACCTTC

d_call: .
j_call: TRBJ2-7
v_call: TRBV20-1
clone_size: .
cdr3_aa: CSALLERGYEQYF
cdr3_nt: TGCAGTGCTCTCCTGGAGAGGGGATACGAGCAGTACTTC

d_call: .
j_call: TRBJ2-5
v_call: TRBV5-1
clone_size: many
cdr3_aa: CASSLAQWGETQYF
cdr3_nt: TGCGCCAGCAGCTTGGCCCAGTGGGGAGAGACCCAGTACTTC

d_call: .
j_call: TRBJ1-1
v_call: TRBV4-2
clone_size: many
cdr3_aa: CASSQSSLSRNTEAFF
cdr3_nt: TGTGCCAGCAGCCAAAGTTCCCTTTCACGGAACACTGAAGCTTTCTTT

d_call: .
j_call: TRBJ2-7
v_call: TRBV20-1
clone_size: many
cdr3_aa: CSARADTYEQYF
cdr3_nt: TGCAGTGCTAGAGCGGACACTTACGAGCAGTACTTC

d_call: .
j_call: TRBJ1-5
v_call: TRBV28
clone_size: few
cdr3_aa: CASSSDRTSGNQPQHF
cdr3_nt: TGTGCCAGCAGTTCCGACAGGACTTCTGGTAATCAGCCCCAGCATTTT

d_call: TRBD2
j_call: TRBJ2-7
v_call: TRBV12-3/TRBV12-4
clone_size: many
cdr3_aa: CASRGASGGSYEQYF
cdr3_nt: TGTGCCAGCAGGGGAGCTAGCGGGGGGTCCTACGAGCAGTACTTC

d_call: TRBD1
j_call: TRBJ2-7
v_call: TRBV6-6
clone_size: .
cdr3_aa: CASSQTGAHEQYF
cdr3_nt: TGTGCCAGCAGTCAGACAGGGGCCCACGAGCAGTACTTC

d_call: .
j_call: TRBJ2-3
v_call: TRBV5-1
clone_size: many
cdr3_aa: CASSLELSTQYF
cdr3_nt: TGCGCCAGCAGCTTGGAATTGAGTACGCAGTATTTT

d_call: .
j_call: TRBJ1-1
v_call: TRBV5-1
clone_size: many
cdr3_aa: CASSVGANTEAFF
cdr3_nt: TGCGCCAGCAGCGTAGGCGCCAACACTGAAGCTTTCTTT

d_call: .
j_call: TRBJ1-5
v_call: TRBV10-3
clone_size: .
cdr3_aa: CAISERSGDGLSNQPQHF
cdr3_nt: TGTGCCATCAGTGAGAGGTCAGGGGATGGCCTTAGCAATCAGCCCCAGCATTTT

d_call: .
j_call: TRBJ2-2
v_call: TRBV29-1
clone_size: .
cdr3_aa: CSVGVGTGELFF
cdr3_nt: TGCAGCGTTGGGGTGGGGACCGGGGAGCTGTTTTTT

d_call: TRBD1
j_call: TRBJ1-2
v_call: TRBV5-1
clone_size: many
cdr3_aa: CASSLDRGYDYGYTF
cdr3_nt: TGCGCCAGCAGCTTAGACAGGGGGTATGACTATGGCTACACCTTC

d_call: .
j_call: TRBJ1-1
v_call: TRBV29-1
clone_size: many
cdr3_aa: CSVARDSFIPEAFF
cdr3_nt: TGCAGCGTTGCCAGAGACAGTTTCATCCCTGAAGCTTTCTTT

d_call: TRBD1
j_call: TRBJ1-4
v_call: TRBV4-3
clone_size: .
cdr3_aa: CASSQVGRGDEKLFF
cdr3_nt: TGCGCCAGCAGCCAAGTCGGCAGGGGGGATGAAAAACTGTTTTTT

d_call: .
j_call: TRBJ1-1
v_call: TRBV5-1
clone_size: many
cdr3_aa: CASSLERAGTEAFF
cdr3_nt: TGCGCCAGCAGCTTGGAGCGGGCGGGCACTGAAGCTTTCTTT

d_call: .
j_call: TRBJ2-5
v_call: TRBV11-3
clone_size: many
cdr3_aa: CASSLELGGETQYF
cdr3_nt: TGTGCCAGCAGCTTAGAACTTGGAGGAGAGACCCAGTACTTC

d_call: .
j_call: TRBJ2-3
v_call: TRBV5-1
clone_size: few
cdr3_aa: CASSLGTFASTDTQYF
cdr3_nt: TGCGCCAGCAGCTTGGGTACATTCGCTAGCACAGATACGCAGTATTTT

d_call: .
j_call: TRBJ1-5
v_call: TRBV5-1
clone_size: many
cdr3_aa: CASSRDNPNQPQHF
cdr3_nt: TGCGCCAGCAGCAGGGACAACCCTAATCAGCCCCAGCATTTT

d_call: TRBD1
j_call: TRBJ2-2
v_call: TRBV6-2/TRBV6-3
clone_size: .
cdr3_aa: CASSYSTTGGNTGELFF
cdr3_nt: TGTGCCAGCAGTTACTCAACGACAGGGGGGAACACCGGGGAGCTGTTTTTT

d_call: .
j_call: TRBJ2-1
v_call: TRBV2
clone_size: many
cdr3_aa: CASSLNGEQFF
cdr3_nt: TGTGCCAGCAGTCTTAATGGTGAGCAGTTCTTC

d_call: .
j_call: TRBJ2-5
v_call: TRBV7-2
clone_size: many
cdr3_aa: CASSLAVGVGQETQYF
cdr3_nt: TGTGCCAGCAGCTTAGCAGTAGGGGTGGGCCAAGAGACCCAGTACTTC

d_call: .
j_call: TRBJ2-7
v_call: TRBV6-5
clone_size: many
cdr3_aa: CASSYDPIEYF
cdr3_nt: TGTGCCAGCAGTTACGACCCGATTGAGTACTTC

d_call: .
j_call: TRBJ2-7
v_call: TRBV5-6
clone_size: many
cdr3_aa: CASSFVSYEQYF
cdr3_nt: TGTGCCAGCAGCTTCGTCTCCTACGAGCAGTACTTC

d_call: .
j_call: TRBJ2-1
v_call: TRBV5-1
clone_size: many
cdr3_aa: CASSLSAGIVNEQFF
cdr3_nt: TGCGCCAGCAGCTTGTCAGCCGGGATTGTCAATGAGCAGTTCTTC

d_call: .
j_call: TRBJ2-1
v_call: TRBV7-3
clone_size: many
cdr3_aa: CASSPTRGANEQFF
cdr3_nt: TGTGCCAGCAGCCCAACTAGGGGGGCCAATGAGCAGTTCTTC

d_call: .
j_call: TRBJ2-3
v_call: TRBV10-3
clone_size: .
cdr3_aa: CAISESDTQYF
cdr3_nt: TGTGCCATCAGTGAGTCAGATACGCAGTATTTT

d_call: .
j_call: TRBJ1-5
v_call: TRBV5-1
clone_size: many
cdr3_aa: CASSLYGDSNQPQHF
cdr3_nt: TGCGCCAGCAGCTTGTACGGTGATAGCAATCAGCCCCAGCATTTT

d_call: .
j_call: TRBJ2-1
v_call: TRBV5-1
clone_size: many
cdr3_aa: CASSLVGGGYNEQFF
cdr3_nt: TGCGCCAGCAGCTTGGTAGGGGGAGGATACAATGAGCAGTTCTTC

d_call: TRBD1
j_call: TRBJ2-3
v_call: TRBV7-9
clone_size: many
cdr3_aa: CASRPQGPDTQYF
cdr3_nt: TGTGCCAGCAGACCACAGGGGCCAGATACGCAGTATTTT